This TCR beta chain is drawn from a study of T-cell reconstitution after alpha-beta-depleted transplantation in children. In germline, CDR1 is MRHNA, CDR2 SNTAGT. The germline V and J ends were trimmed by 4 bases and 0 bases, with 12 bases remaining between them. The CDR3 has 15 amino acids. This clonotype was seen ten or more times. What it binds is unknown. Study results and caveats: At around two months after transplant, the alpha-beta T cells were reportedly derived from several hundred expanded clones that came from non-depleted graft cells. Most T-cell counts and diversity one year after the transplant came from T cells that were newly produced. Some patients showed high day-60 TCRbeta diversity, which derived from surviving recipient T cells and thymic progenitors.

Unique molecular identifiers were built into the TCRbeta library. A single record per CDR3 protein comes from TCRdb applying MiXCR to the PCR reads. This sample carries hundreds of thousands of distinct CDR3 sequences, roughly 10% of them seen once, and the ten largest clones take roughly a quarter. The rearrangement uses TRBV6-4 and TRBJ1-1; D might be TRBD1 (5 bases). This receptor was identified in a male patient aged 2-10 years who had a stem cell transplant for chronic granulomatous disease, so the T cells may come from the graft donor. This specimen consisted of peripheral blood, obtained 180 days after TCRalphabeta/CD19-depleted stem cell transplant. The CDR3 DNA sequence: TGTGCCAGCAGTGCCACGACAGCCATGAACACTGAAGCTTTCTTT. Amino acid sequence: CASSATTAMNTEAFF.